A single sample gave rise to the 29 T cell receptor beta chains below, sequenced in a study of CD8 T cells in ankylosing spondylitis. Study-wide results and limits: In ankylosing spondylitis blood, a motif of about 8 highly homologous TCR beta variants appeared characteristic.

A single record per CDR3 protein comes from TCRdb applying MiXCR to the 5' RACE reads. There are about 840,000 distinct CDR3 sequences in the sample; 10% to 15% occur only once, and less than 0.65% lies in the top ten. No antigen has been identified for these receptors. Source material: blood, either unsorted or a sorted T cell fraction (not recorded which). The receptors come from a male donor with ankylosing spondylitis.

Many counts were recorded for this clonotype. The V gene is TRBV12-3 or TRBV12-4, the J gene TRBJ2-7, with D perhaps TRBD2 (6 bases). The V and J ends lost 6 bases and 2 bases respectively, with 11 bases between them. The CDR3 has 13 amino acids. The CDR3 sequence is CASSRWGAYEQYF. Written as DNA, the CDR3 is TGTGCCAGCAGCCGCTGGGGGGCCTACGAGCAGTACTTC.

This clonotype was observed a few times. This chain links TRBV4-1 with TRBJ2-1, with D unclear. Germline assignment: CDR1 MGHRA and CDR2 YSYEKL. V gave up 2 bases and J gave up 10 bases, with 12 bases separating them. This CDR3 is built from 13 residues. DNA of the CDR3: TGCGCCAGCAGCCAAATACCCCGAGACGAGCAGTTCTTC. Amino acids: CASSQIPRDEQFF.

This clonotype has only a few counts. J is TRBJ2-1 and V is TRBV4-2; 8 nucleotides align to TRBD1. Trimming took 0 bases from V and 9 from J; bases not matched to a gene: 4. This CDR3 contains 14 residues. CDR1 is LGHNA, CDR2 YNFKEQ, per germline. CDR3 region: CASSQEYTGGEQFF. For the CDR3, the DNA is TGTGCCAGCAGCCAAGAGTATACAGGGGGTGAGCAGTTCTTC.

J is TRBJ1-2 and V is TRBV29-1; D is ambiguous. V lost 4 bases and J lost 4, with 10 bases in between. Looked up from germline, CDR1 is SQVTM and CDR2 is ANQGSEA. The CDR3 has 12 residues. The CDR3 loop reads CSVARDFYGYTF. As DNA, the CDR3 is TGCAGCGTTGCCCGGGATTTCTATGGCTACACCTTC.

The rearrangement uses TRBV12-3 or TRBV12-4 and TRBJ2-2, with TRBD1 identical over 9 bases. This CDR3 region has 14 residues. V gave up 8 bases and J gave up 4 bases; unmatched junction bases: 5. In nucleotides, the CDR3 is TGTGCCAGCGGCCGGACAGGGGCCACCGGGGAGCTGTTTTTT. Its translation: CASGRTGATGELFF.

This chain uses TRBV4-2 with TRBJ2-3; perhaps D is TRBD1 or TRBD2 (5 bases each). Per the germline V gene, CDR1 is LGHNA and CDR2 is YNFKEQ. The CDR3 is 13 residues long. V lost 1 base and J lost 7, with 9 bases in between. This CDR3 is CASSQGGRNTQYF. CDR3 nucleotides: TGTGCCAGCAGCCAAGGGGGACGGAATACGCAGTATTTT.

The rearrangement uses TRBV10-3 and TRBJ2-5, with 11 bases fitting TRBD1. Germline CDR1 and CDR2: ENHRY and SYGVKD. This CDR3 has 15 amino acids. The junction had 8 bases not matched to a gene; V was cut back by 6 bases and J by 5 bases. The CDR3 region is CAIRPGTGGKETQYF. The CDR3 nucleotides read TGTGCCATCAGGCCCGGGACAGGGGGAAAGGAGACCCAGTACTTC.

This clonotype occurred many times. The chain combines TRBV20-1 with TRBJ2-1, with D perhaps assigned TRBD1 or TRBD2 (5 bases each). V shed 4 bases and J shed 4 bases, with 11 bases lying between them. Germline CDR1 DFQATT, CDR2 SNEGSKA (reference sequence). This CDR3 spans 13 amino acids. CDR3: CSANPGPYNEQFF. The CDR3 nucleotides read TGCAGTGCTAACCCGGGGCCATACAATGAGCAGTTCTTC.

The V and J genes are TRBV7-9 and TRBJ1-2; 9 positions match TRBD1. V trimming: 5 bases; J trimming: 7 bases; junction bases outside the gene matches: 17. Germline V gene sequence: CDR1 SEHNR, CDR2 FQNEAQ (reference sequence). CDR3 length equals 17 residues. CDR3 nucleotides: TGTGCCAGCAGCCTTCGGACAGGGGACTACAGAGGGGCTGGCTACACCTTC. Translated: CASSLRTGDYRGAGYTF.

This rearrangement joins TRBV18 to TRBJ2-7; 7 nucleotides line up with TRBD2. The germline gives CDR1 KGHSH, CDR2 LQKENI. The CDR3 loop spans 15 amino acids. V was clipped by 5 bases and J by 2 bases; unmatched bases: 9. DNA for the CDR3: TGTGCCAGCTCAGGGGTCGCTAGCGGAACCTACGAGCAGTACTTC. As protein: CASSGVASGTYEQYF.

This clonotype was detected a few times. The genes are TRBV7-2 and TRBJ2-7, with D possibly TRBD1 on 7 matching bases. Per germline, CDR1 SGHTA and CDR2 FQGNSA. Trimming took 5 bases from V and 4 from J, leaving 15 bases between them. This CDR3 has 14 residues. The DNA of the CDR3 is TGTGCCAGCAGCGCCGACAGGGACTTGTACGAGCAGTACTTC. It encodes CASSADRDLYEQYF. The variable domain in full, completed from reference TRBV7-2 and TRBJ2-7, reads GAGVSQSPSNKVTEKGKDVELRCDPISGHTALYWYRQSLGQGLEFLIYFQGNSAPDKSGLPSDRFSAERTGGSVSTLTIQRTQQEDSAVYLCASSADRDLYEQYFGPGTRLTVT.

This clonotype was detected a few times. The gene calls are TRBV29-1 and TRBJ1-2; 9 bases are shared with TRBD1. The length of the CDR3 is 13 residues. The trim removed 6 bases at V and 6 bases at J, leaving 8 bases unmatched. Germline V lookup: CDR1 SQVTM, CDR2 ANQGSEA. This CDR3 is CSVVPGQGNGYTF. CDR3 coding DNA: TGCAGCGTCGTCCCGGGACAGGGAAATGGCTACACCTTC.

This clonotype was found many times. The V gene is TRBV7-6, the J gene TRBJ2-1; TRBD1 is a possible D gene (5 bases). Between the trimmed V and J ends, which lost 1 base and 4 bases, there was a span of 11 bases. Per germline, CDR1 SGHVS and CDR2 FNYEAQ. CDR3 length: 15 amino acids. The DNA of the CDR3 is TGTGCCAGCAGCTTAGGGCAGGGCGGTTACAATGAGCAGTTCTTC. This sequence encodes CASSLGQGGYNEQFF.

The V and J genes are TRBV5-1 and TRBJ1-4; perhaps TRBD1 as D (6 bases). Trimming removed 4 bases from V and 8 bases from J, with 15 bases in between. The germline gives CDR1 SGHRS, CDR2 YFSETQ. The CDR3 is made up of 14 amino acids. CDR3 nucleotides: TGCGCCAGCAGCCCCGTGGGGGCGGGAGAAAAACTGTTTTTT. Its protein is CASSPVGAGEKLFF.

This rearrangement joins TRBV18 to TRBJ1-1; D remains ambiguous. Trimming left V 2 bases short and J 4 bases short, with 11 bases between. From germline, CDR1 is KGHSH and CDR2 LQKENI. CDR3 size: 14 residues. The CDR3 DNA sequence: TGTGCCAGCTCACCAGTGGGTCAGCCCACTGAAGCTTTCTTT. As protein: CASSPVGQPTEAFF. Variable domain in full (rest from reference TRBV18 and TRBJ1-1): NAGVMQNPRHLVRRRGQEARLRCSPMKGHSHVYWYRQLPEEGLKFMVYLQKENIIDESGMPKERFSAEFPKEGPSILRIQQVVRGDSAAYFCASSPVGQPTEAFFGQGTRLTVV.

The chain joins TRBV20-1 to TRBJ2-3; 7 bases align to TRBD1. The CDR3 loop spans 14 amino acids. Germline V gene lookup returns CDR1 DFQATT and CDR2 SNEGSKA (reference sequence). Unmatched junction bases numbered 6, after V lost 4 bases and J lost 2 bases. The CDR3 loop reads CSAIQGYYTDTQYF. CDR3 DNA sequence: TGCAGTGCTATACAGGGGTATTACACAGATACGCAGTATTTT.

V usage is TRBV14 and J usage is TRBJ1-2; no clear D. CDR1 is SGHDN, CDR2 FVKESK, per germline. The CDR3 is 14 residues long. The V and J ends lost 2 bases and 9 bases respectively, with 16 bases between them. The CDR3 here is CASSQMAAVSRYTF. As DNA, the CDR3 is TGTGCCAGCAGCCAAATGGCGGCCGTCTCTCGCTACACCTTC.

This clonotype turned up a few times. The chain uses TRBV7-8 and TRBJ1-4; TRBD1 agrees at 8 bases. CDR3 size: 15 residues. With V trimmed by 3 bases and J by 6 bases, 6 bases remained unmatched. CDR1 is SGHVS, CDR2 FQNEAQ, per germline. In DNA, the CDR3 is TGTGCCAGCAGCTTCAGGACAGGGTGGGATGAAAAACTGTTTTTT. This codes for CASSFRTGWDEKLFF.

The chain employs TRBV7-2 and TRBJ1-5; the D is unclear. This CDR3 comprises 15 residues. Trimming took 1 base from V and 2 from J, leaving 9 bases between them. Germline assignment: CDR1 SGHTA and CDR2 FQGNSA. Here the CDR3 DNA reads TGTGCCAGCAGCTTAGTGGTGTCCCGCAATCAGCCCCAGCATTTT. Translation: CASSLVVSRNQPQHF.

V gene TRBV5-1 combines with J gene TRBJ2-3; 12 nucleotides match TRBD2. The CDR3 has 15 amino acids. The V and J ends lost 0 bases and 8 bases, in that order; junction bases with no gene match: 4. Germline loops: CDR1 SGHRS, CDR2 YFSETQ. The CDR3 here is CASSLGLAGATTQYF. The DNA for the CDR3 is TGCGCCAGCAGCTTGGGACTAGCGGGAGCAACTACGCAGTATTTT.

This clonotype has at least ten counts. This chain connects TRBV6-1 to TRBJ1-1; D gene uncertain. This CDR3 has 11 residues. The V and J ends lost 6 bases and 1 base respectively, with 3 bases between them. Looked up from germline, CDR1 is MNHNS and CDR2 is SASEGT. CDR3 protein: CASSRNTEAFF. The CDR3, as DNA: TGTGCCAGCAGCCGGAACACTGAAGCTTTCTTT.

With regard to this clonotype: A much bigger clone sits one base away, suggesting this may be a read error. The chain carries TRBV7-2 and TRBJ1-5; TRBD1 matches at 12 bases. Germline CDR1 and CDR2: SGHTA and FQGNSA. This CDR3 has 16 amino acids. V lost 5 bases, J lost 6 bases, and 8 bases stayed unmatched. CDR3 nucleotides: TGTGCCAGCAGCCTAGATGGGACAGGGGGCCCTCAGCCCCAGCATTTT. Its protein is CASSLDGTGGPQPQHF.

This clonotype turned up a few times. The V gene is TRBV20-1, the J gene TRBJ2-7, with TRBD2 matching over 9 bases. Germline assignment: CDR1 DFQATT and CDR2 SNEGSKA (reference sequence). Trimming removed 6 bases from V and 3 bases from J; junction bases left unmatched: 9. This CDR3 has 14 amino acids. CDR3 residues: CSASQGSGSYEQYF. CDR3 sequence (DNA): TGCAGTGCCTCTCAGGGTAGCGGGAGCTACGAGCAGTACTTC.

In the case of this clonotype: At one end, the junction sequence differs from germline, possibly due to a read error. J is TRBJ2-7 and V is TRBV27; 7 nucleotides match TRBD1. The length of the CDR3 is 14 residues. Germline V gives CDR1 MNHEY, CDR2 SMNVEV (reference sequence). The CDR3 region is CASSTGTDPYEQCF. The CDR3 DNA reads as TGTGCCAGCAGCACCGGGACAGACCCTTACGAGCAGTGCTTC.

The genes are TRBV25-1 and TRBJ2-7, with unresolved D. Per the germline V gene, CDR1 is MGHDK and CDR2 is SYGVNS. This CDR3 has 15 residues. The V gene lost 1 base and the J gene lost 2 bases, with 12 bases spanning the gap. CDR3: CASSESVDQPYEQYF. CDR3 nucleotides: TGTGCCAGCAGTGAATCGGTAGACCAACCCTACGAGCAGTACTTC.

The gene calls are TRBV7-2 and TRBJ2-1; possibly TRBD1 or TRBD2 for D (5 bases each). Germline-derived CDR1 and CDR2 are SGHTA and FQGNSA. Trimming took off 1 base at V and 0 bases at J, with 10 bases between the two ends. The CDR3 has 16 amino acids. The CDR3 reads CASSLGWGSSYNEQFF. The DNA for the CDR3 is TGTGCCAGCAGCTTAGGGTGGGGGAGCTCCTACAATGAGCAGTTCTTC.

This clonotype was seen only a few times. The chain is built from TRBV4-3 and TRBJ1-3; D unclear. Germline CDR1 is LGHNA and CDR2 is YSLEER. V was clipped by 0 bases and J by 0 bases, with 15 bases between them. The CDR3 extends over 18 amino acids. For the CDR3, the DNA is TGCGCCAGCAGCCAAGATGGGCGGCGGCGGATCTCTGGAAACACCATATATTTT. This sequence encodes CASSQDGRRRISGNTIYF.

V usage is TRBV7-2 and J usage is TRBJ2-7, with D possibly matching TRBD1 (6 bases). Trimming took 5 bases from V and 4 from J, leaving 15 bases between them. Germline V lookup: CDR1 SGHTA, CDR2 FQGNSA. The CDR3 consists of 14 residues. The CDR3 DNA follows: TGTGCCAGCAGCCCCCGGACAGTGTTTTACGAGCAGTACTTC. It encodes CASSPRTVFYEQYF.

This clonotype has ten or more counts. V and J are TRBV10-3 and TRBJ2-2; D is uncertain. This CDR3 region has 14 residues. Germline loops: CDR1 ENHRY, CDR2 SYGVKD. V shed 2 bases and J shed 3 bases, with 7 bases lying between them. The CDR3 protein is CAISENSYTGELFF. The DNA of the CDR3 is TGTGCCATCAGTGAGAATAGTTACACCGGGGAGCTGTTTTTT.